This T cell receptor (beta chain) was profiled in a study of blood T cells in healthy people across ages. This clonotype was detected only a few times. Trimming took 0 bases from V and 4 from J; bases not matched to a gene: 6. The CDR3 is 16 amino acids. Germline CDR1 is SGHRS and CDR2 is YFSETQ. A J-beta primer mix and a sample-barcoded 5' primer were used in a second PCR of about 7 to 12 cycles. TCRdb reprocessed the 5' RACE reads via MiXCR and lists one record per CDR3 protein. The profile shows around 970,000 distinct CDR3 sequences, 51% of them singletons. The specimen was blood. This sequence originates from a woman in her sixties in good health. The chain employs TRBV5-1 and TRBJ2-5; TRBD1 agrees at 10 bases. CDR3 sequence reads: CASSLGFDRGRETQYF. DNA for the CDR3: TGCGCCAGCAGCTTGGGCTTTGACAGGGGGCGAGAGACCCAGTACTTC.